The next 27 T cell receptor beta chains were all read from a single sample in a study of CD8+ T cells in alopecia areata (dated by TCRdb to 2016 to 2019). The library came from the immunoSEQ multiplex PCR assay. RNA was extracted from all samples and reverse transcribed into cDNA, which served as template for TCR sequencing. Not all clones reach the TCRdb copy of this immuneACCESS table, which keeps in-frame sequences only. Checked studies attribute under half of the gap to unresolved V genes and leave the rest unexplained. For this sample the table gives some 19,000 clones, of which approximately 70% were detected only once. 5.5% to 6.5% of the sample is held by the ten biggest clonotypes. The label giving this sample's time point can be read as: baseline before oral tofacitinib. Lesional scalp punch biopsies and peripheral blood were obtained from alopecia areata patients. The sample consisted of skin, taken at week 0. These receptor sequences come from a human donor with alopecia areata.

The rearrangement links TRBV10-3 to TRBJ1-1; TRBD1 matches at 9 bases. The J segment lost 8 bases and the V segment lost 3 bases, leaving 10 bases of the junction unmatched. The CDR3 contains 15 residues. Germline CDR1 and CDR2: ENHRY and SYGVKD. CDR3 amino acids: CAISDTGGGLFEAFF. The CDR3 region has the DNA TGTGCCATCAGTGATACAGGGGGCGGCCTCTTCGAAGCTTTCTTT.

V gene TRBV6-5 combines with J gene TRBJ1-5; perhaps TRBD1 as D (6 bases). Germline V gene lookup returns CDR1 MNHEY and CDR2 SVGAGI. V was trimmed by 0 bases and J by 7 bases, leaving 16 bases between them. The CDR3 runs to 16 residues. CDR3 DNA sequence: TGTGCCAGCAGTTACTCGGAACAGGGCGGTAGACAGCCCCAGCATTTT. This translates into CASSYSEQGGRQPQHF.

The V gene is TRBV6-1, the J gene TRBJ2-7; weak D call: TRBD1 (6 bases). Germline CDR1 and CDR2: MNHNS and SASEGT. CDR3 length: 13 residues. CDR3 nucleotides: TGTGCGACAACTCAGGGGCCCCTCTACGAGCAGTACTTC. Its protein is CATTQGPLYEQYF.

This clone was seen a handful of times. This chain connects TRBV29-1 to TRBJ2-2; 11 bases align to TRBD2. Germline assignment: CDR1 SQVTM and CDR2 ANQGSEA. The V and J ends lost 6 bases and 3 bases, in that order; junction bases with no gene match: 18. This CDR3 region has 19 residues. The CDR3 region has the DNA TGCAGCGTCACAAGGTTTAGCGGGGGGGCTAATGTAGACACCGGGGAGCTGTTTTTT. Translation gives CSVTRFSGGANVDTGELFF.

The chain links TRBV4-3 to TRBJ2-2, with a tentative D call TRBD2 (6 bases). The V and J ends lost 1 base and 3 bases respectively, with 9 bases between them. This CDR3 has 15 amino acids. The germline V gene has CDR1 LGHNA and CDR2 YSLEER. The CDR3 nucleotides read TGCGCCAGCAGCCAAGGACCGGGAGACACCGGGGAGCTGTTTTTT. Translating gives CASSQGPGDTGELFF.

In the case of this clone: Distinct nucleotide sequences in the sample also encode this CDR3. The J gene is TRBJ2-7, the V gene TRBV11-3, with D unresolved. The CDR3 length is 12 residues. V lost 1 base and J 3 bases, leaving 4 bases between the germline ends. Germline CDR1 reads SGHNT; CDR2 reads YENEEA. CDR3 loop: CASSLGYYEQYF. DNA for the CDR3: TGTGCCAGCAGCTTAGGGTACTACGAGCAGTACTTC.

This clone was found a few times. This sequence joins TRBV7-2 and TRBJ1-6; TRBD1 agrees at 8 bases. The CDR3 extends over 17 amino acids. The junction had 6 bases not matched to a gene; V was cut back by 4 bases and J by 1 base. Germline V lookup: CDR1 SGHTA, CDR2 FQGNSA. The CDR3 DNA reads TGTGCCAGCAGCTCGTACAGGGGGGAATCCTATAATTCACCCCTCCACTTT. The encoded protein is CASSSYRGESYNSPLHF. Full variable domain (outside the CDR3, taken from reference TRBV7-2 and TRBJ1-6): GAGVSQSPSNKVTEKGKDVELRCDPISGHTALYWYRQSLGQGLEFLIYFQGNSAPDKSGLPSDRFSAERTGGSVSTLTIQRTQQEDSAVYLCASSSYRGESYNSPLHFGNGTRLTVT.

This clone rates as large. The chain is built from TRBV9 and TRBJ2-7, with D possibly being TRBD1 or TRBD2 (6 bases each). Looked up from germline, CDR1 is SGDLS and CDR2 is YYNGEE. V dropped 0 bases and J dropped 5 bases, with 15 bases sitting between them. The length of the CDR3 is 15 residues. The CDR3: CASSVGWGAGDEQYF. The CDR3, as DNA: TGTGCCAGCAGCGTAGGCTGGGGGGCCGGCGACGAGCAGTACTTC.

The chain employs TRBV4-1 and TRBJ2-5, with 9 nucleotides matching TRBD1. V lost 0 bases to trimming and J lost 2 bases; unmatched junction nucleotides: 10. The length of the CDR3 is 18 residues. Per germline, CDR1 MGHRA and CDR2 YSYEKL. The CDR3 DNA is TGCGCCAGCAGCCAAGATACTGGGGGGACAGGGTGGCAAGAGACCCAGTACTTC. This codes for CASSQDTGGTGWQETQYF.

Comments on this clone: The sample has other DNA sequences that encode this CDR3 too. The chain's CDR3 is CASSPLAGGLADTQYF. Written as DNA, the CDR3 is TGTGCCAGCAGCCCCCTAGCGGGGGGGTTGGCAGATACGCAGTATTTT. J is TRBJ2-3 and V is TRBV7-2; 12 bases match TRBD2. The CDR3 spans 16 residues. Trimming took 5 bases from V and 4 from J; bases not matched to a gene: 7. Germline V gene sequence: CDR1 SGHTA, CDR2 FQGNSA.

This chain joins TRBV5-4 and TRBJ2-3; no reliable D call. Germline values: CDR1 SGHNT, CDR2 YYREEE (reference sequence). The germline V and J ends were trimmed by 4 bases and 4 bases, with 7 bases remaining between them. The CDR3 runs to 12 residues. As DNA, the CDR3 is TGTGCCAGCAGCGCCTGGGCAGATACGCAGTATTTT. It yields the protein CASSAWADTQYF.

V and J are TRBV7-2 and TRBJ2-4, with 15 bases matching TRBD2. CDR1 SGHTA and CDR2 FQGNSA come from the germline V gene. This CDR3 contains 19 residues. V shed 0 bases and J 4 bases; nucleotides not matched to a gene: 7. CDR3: CASSLAWTSGGVSKNIQYF. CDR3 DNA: TGTGCCAGCAGCTTAGCATGGACTAGCGGGGGGGTTTCGAAAAACATTCAGTACTTC.

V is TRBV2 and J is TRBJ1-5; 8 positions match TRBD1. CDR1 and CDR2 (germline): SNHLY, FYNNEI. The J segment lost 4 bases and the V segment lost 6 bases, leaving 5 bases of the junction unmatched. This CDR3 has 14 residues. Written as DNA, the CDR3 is TGTGCCAGCAGCAAGACAGGGGAGAATCAGCCCCAGCATTTT. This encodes CASSKTGENQPQHF.

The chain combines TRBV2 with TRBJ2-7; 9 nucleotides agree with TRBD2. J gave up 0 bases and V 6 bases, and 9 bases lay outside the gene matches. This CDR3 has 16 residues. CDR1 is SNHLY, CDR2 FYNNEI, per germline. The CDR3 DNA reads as TGTGCCAGCAGGAAGCGGGGGGTCGATAACTCCTACGAGCAGTACTTC. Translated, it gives CASRKRGVDNSYEQYF. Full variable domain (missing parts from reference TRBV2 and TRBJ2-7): EPEVTQTPSHQVTQMGQEVILRCVPISNHLYFYWYRQILGQKVEFLVSFYNNEISEKSEIFDDQFSVERPDGSNFTLKIRSTKLEDSAMYFCASRKRGVDNSYEQYFGPGTRLTVT.

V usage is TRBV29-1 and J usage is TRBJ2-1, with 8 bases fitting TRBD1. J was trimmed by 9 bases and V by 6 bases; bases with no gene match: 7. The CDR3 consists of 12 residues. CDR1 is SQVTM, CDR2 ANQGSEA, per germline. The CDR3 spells CSVGTGETEQFF. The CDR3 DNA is TGCAGCGTAGGGACAGGAGAAACTGAGCAGTTCTTC.

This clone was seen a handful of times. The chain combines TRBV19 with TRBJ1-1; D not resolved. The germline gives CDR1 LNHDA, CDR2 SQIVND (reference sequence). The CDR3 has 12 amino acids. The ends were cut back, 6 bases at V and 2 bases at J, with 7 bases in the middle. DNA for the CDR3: TGTGCCAGTAGCGACTTTAACACTGAAGCTTTCTTT. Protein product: CASSDFNTEAFF.

CDR3 region: CATSRDQFVYQETQYF. The CDR3 DNA follows: TGTGCCACCAGCAGAGATCAGTTCGTCTACCAAGAGACCCAGTACTTC. The rearrangement links TRBV15 to TRBJ2-5; D ambiguous. The V end was cut by 0 bases, the J end by 0 bases, with 11 bases between. CDR1 is LNHNV and CDR2 is YYDKDF in the germline V gene (reference sequence). The CDR3 totals 16 residues.

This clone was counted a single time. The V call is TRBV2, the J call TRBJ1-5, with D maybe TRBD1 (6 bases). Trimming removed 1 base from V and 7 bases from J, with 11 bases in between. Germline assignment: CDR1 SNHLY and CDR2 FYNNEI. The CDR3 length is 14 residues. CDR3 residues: CASSEEGVPQPQHF. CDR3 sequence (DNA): TGTGCCAGCAGTGAAGAGGGGGTGCCCCAGCCCCAGCATTTT.

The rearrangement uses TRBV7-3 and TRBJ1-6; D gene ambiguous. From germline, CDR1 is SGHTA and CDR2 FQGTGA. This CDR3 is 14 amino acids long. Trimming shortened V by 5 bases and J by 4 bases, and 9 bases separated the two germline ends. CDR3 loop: CASSLDPYNSPLHF. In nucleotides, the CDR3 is TGTGCCAGCAGCCTCGACCCATATAATTCACCCCTCCACTTT.

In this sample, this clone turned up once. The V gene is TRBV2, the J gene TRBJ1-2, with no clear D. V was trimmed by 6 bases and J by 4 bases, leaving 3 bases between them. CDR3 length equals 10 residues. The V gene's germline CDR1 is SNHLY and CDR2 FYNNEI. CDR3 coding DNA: TGTGCCAGCAGGGGCTATGGCTACACCTTC. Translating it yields CASRGYGYTF. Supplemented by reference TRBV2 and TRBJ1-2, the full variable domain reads EPEVTQTPSHQVTQMGQEVILRCVPISNHLYFYWYRQILGQKVEFLVSFYNNEISEKSEIFDDQFSVERPDGSNFTLKIRSTKLEDSAMYFCASRGYGYTFGSGTRLTVV.

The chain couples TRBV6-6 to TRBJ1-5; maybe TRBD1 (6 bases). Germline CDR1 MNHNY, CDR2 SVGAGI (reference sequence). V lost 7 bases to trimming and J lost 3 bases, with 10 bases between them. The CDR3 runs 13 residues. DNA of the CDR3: TGTGCCAGCATCTCAGGGGTCAATCAGCCCCAGCATTTT. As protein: CASISGVNQPQHF.

The CDR3 nucleotides are TGCGCCAGCAGTCCAACCCCGGGACTCCAACATGAAGCTTTCTTT. It encodes CASSPTPGLQHEAFF. The chain uses TRBV5-1 and TRBJ1-1, with a weak D call TRBD1 (5 bases). V was clipped by 5 bases and J by 7 bases, with 21 bases between them. The CDR3 covers 15 residues. CDR1 is SGHRS, CDR2 YFSETQ, per germline.

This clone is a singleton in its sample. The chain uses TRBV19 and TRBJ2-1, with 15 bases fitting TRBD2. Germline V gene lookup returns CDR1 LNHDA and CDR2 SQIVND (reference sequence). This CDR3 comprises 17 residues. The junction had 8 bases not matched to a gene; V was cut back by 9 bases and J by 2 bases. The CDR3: CASAGTSGGIAYNEQFF. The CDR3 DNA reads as TGTGCCAGCGCCGGGACTAGCGGGGGGATAGCCTACAATGAGCAGTTCTTC.

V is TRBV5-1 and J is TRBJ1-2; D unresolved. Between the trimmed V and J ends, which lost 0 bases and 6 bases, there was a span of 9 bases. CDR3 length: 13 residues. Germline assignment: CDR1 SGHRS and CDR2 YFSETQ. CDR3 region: CASSLVTADGYTF. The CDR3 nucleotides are TGCGCCAGCAGCTTGGTAACGGCGGATGGCTACACCTTC.

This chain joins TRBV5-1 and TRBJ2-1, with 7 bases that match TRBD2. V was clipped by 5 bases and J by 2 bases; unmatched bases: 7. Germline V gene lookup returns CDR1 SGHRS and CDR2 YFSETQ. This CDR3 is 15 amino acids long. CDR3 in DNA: TGCGCCAGCAGGGGCGGCGGGGGTCCCTACAATGAGCAGTTCTTC. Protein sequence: CASRGGGGPYNEQFF.

The CDR3 sequence: CAWVPGNTGELFF. The CDR3 DNA reads as TGTGCCTGGGTACCAGGGAACACCGGGGAGCTGTTTTTT. This chain joins TRBV30 and TRBJ2-2; D is undetermined. Germline V CDR1 and CDR2: GTSNPN, SVGIG (reference sequence). The CDR3 has 13 residues. V was trimmed by 5 bases and J by 1 base, leaving 8 bases between them.

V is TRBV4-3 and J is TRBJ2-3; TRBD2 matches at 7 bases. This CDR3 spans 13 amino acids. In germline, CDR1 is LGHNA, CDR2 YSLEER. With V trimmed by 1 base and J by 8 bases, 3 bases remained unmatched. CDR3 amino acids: CASSQGEGGTQYF. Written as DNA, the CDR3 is TGCGCCAGCAGCCAAGGGGAGGGCGGTACGCAGTATTTT.